This T cell receptor (beta chain) was obtained from a study of T cells in Graves' hyperthyroidism and ophthalmopathy. Study details: Peripheral blood was obtained at initial diagnosis, preceding any treatment.

The V and J ends lost 2 bases and 8 bases respectively, with 19 bases between them. This CDR3 is 15 amino acids long. Germline V gene sequence: CDR1 DFQATT, CDR2 SNEGSKA (reference sequence). Amplified TCR beta CDR3 regions came from RNA transcripts. Carried out on the TCR CDR3, a first-round RT-PCR used the HTBI primer set. Each CDR3 protein is one row after TCRdb ran MiXCR on the multiplex PCR reads. Here the sample spans fewer than 350,000 distinct CDR3 sequences, roughly 15% being singletons. The sample holds a few counts of this clonotype. Those patients with uncontrolled infection, other autoimmune disease, pregnancy or lactation were excluded.

The source of this sequence is a woman in her fifties or sixties with Graves' hyperthyroidism that later progressed to Graves' ophthalmopathy. The rearrangement joins TRBV20-1 to TRBJ2-1; D call uncertain. The sample taken for sequencing was blood. CDR3 coding DNA: TGCAGTGCTAGACGAGGAGCTGCGGTGGTTGATGAGCAGTTCTTC. This translates into CSARRGAAVVDEQFF.